This T cell receptor beta chain emerged from a study of T cell responses to AZD1222 COVID-19 vaccine. Across the study: Pooling was applied to second doses at about 4 or about 12 weeks. Findings of the study overall: The reported proportion of spike-specific TCRs targeting unmutated variant regions was nearly half. The donors showed a predominance of white British ancestry and of females, with possible underestimation of clonal diversity.

Sequencing used immunoSEQ multiplex PCR; TCRdb keeps in-frame clones, though not all of them. Of nearly 110,000 clones listed, more than 80% were seen once; the top ten hold 6.6%. Trimming took off 6 bases at V and 7 bases at J, with 12 bases between the two ends. CDR3 length: 12 residues. CDR1 LNHDA and CDR2 SQIVND come from the germline V gene (reference sequence). About this clone: The antigen is not known.

The sequences come from peripheral blood, collected on day 0 of AZD1222 vaccination. The chain is built from TRBV19 and TRBJ1-2; a weak D match, TRBD1 (5 bases). The source is an adult in good health. The CDR3 DNA sequence: TGTGCCAGTAGCCGCAGGGATAGTGGCTACACCTTC. Protein product: CASSRRDSGYTF.